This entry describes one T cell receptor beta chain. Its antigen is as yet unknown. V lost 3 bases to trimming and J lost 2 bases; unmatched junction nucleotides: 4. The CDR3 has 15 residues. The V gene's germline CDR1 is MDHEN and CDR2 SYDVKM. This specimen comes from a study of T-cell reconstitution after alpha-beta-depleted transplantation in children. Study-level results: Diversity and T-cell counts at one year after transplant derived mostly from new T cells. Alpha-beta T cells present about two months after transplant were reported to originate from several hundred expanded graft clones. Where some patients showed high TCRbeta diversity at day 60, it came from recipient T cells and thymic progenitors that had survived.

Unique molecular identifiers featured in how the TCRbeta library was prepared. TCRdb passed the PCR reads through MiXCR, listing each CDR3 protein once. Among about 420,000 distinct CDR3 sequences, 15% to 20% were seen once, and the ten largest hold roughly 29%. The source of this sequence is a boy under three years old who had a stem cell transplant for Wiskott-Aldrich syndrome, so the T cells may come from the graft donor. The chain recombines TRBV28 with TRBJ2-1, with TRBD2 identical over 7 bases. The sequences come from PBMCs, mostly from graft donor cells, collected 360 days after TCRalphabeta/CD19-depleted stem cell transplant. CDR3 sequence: CASSLGGGTYNEQFF. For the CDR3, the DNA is TGTGCCAGCAGTTTGGGCGGGGGAACCTACAATGAGCAGTTCTTC. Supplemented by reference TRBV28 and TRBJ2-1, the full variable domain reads DVKVTQSSRYLVKRTGEKVFLECVQDMDHENMFWYRQDPGLGLRLIYFSYDVKMKEKGDIPEGYSVSREKKERFSLILESASTNQTSMYLCASSLGGGTYNEQFFGPGTRLTVL.